At least ten counts were recorded for the clone carrying this T cell receptor (beta chain). The antigen is not known. The 5'RACE method, run with constant-segment primers, produced TCR alpha and TCR beta cDNA libraries (carrying sample barcodes and UMIs). A single record per CDR3 protein comes from TCRdb applying MiXCR to the 5' RACE reads. The sample consists of roughly 400,000 distinct CDR3 sequences, 18% of them appearing once. The data derive from a study of T-cell memory formation after mild COVID-19. General study findings and limits: The study found balanced CD4/CD8 in clones contracting day 15 to 85 and a CD4+ lean in later expanders. Mainly in CM and EM were contracting CD4+ clones; CD8+ were in EMRA.

The CDR3 is 14 amino acids. V shed 3 bases, J shed 3 bases, and the junction held 2 bases outside the gene matches. Germline lookup yields CDR1 SGHAT and CDR2 FQNNGV. This chain links TRBV11-2 with TRBJ2-3; TRBD2 matches 8 bases. The source of this sequence is a man between 18 and 35 years old who had mild COVID-19 (a few samples of this study predate the infection). Cell type and time point are not known. The sequenced material came from PBMCs or a T cell subset sorted from them (not recorded which). The CDR3 DNA reads TGTGCCAGCAGCTTTACGGGGGGGACAGATACGCAGTATTTT. The encoded protein is CASSFTGGTDTQYF.